This T cell receptor beta chain stems from a study of T cell repertoires in cytomegalovirus infection. Overall study context: Shared public TCR beta signatures pointed to both CMV infection and a matching HLA type. Whole-study results and caveats: The response measured ex vivo was dominated by TCR beta clonotypes (HLA-C-restricted and CMV-specific).

TCRdb re-derived calls from the reads in MiXCR, one entry per CDR3 protein. The sample consists of 60,000 to 75,000 distinct CDR3 sequences, 25% to 30% of them appearing once. The V gene's germline CDR1 is SGHTA and CDR2 FQGNSA. The CDR3 contains 13 residues. V was trimmed by 4 bases and J by 6 bases, leaving 12 bases between them. Many counts were recorded for this clonotype. What it binds is not known. Sequencing used CD8+ T cells from cultured PBMCs, obtained from culture after CMV antigen stimulation. The receptor comes from a human donor in good health (CMV status not recorded). Some clones in this sample may be carry-over from other donors' samples. This chain links TRBV7-2 with TRBJ1-1; no reliable D call. The CDR3 DNA is TGTGCCAGCAGCTCCGCTCACGGGCCTGAAGCTTTCTTT. It codes for CASSSAHGPEAFF.